Sequencing of this T cell receptor beta chain was carried out in a study of T cells in localized non-small cell lung cancer. CDR3 length: 13 residues. The V end was cut by 4 bases, the J end by 3 bases, with 10 bases between. Germline CDR1 KGHSH, CDR2 LQKENI. The repertoire was sequenced with immunoSEQ multiplex PCR; TCRdb's copy has only in-frame clones and lacks some. The data hold 45,000 to 60,000 clones, with around 87% observed a single time. The TCR was taken from a man aged 40 to 69 with stage II lung adenocarcinoma. The chain carries TRBV18 and TRBJ2-7; perhaps D is TRBD1 or TRBD2 (5 bases each). The sample in question was PBMCs, obtained before any cancer treatment. CDR3 region: CASSRGNGYEQYF. CDR3 coding DNA: TGTGCCAGCTCACGGGGGAACGGCTACGAGCAGTACTTC.